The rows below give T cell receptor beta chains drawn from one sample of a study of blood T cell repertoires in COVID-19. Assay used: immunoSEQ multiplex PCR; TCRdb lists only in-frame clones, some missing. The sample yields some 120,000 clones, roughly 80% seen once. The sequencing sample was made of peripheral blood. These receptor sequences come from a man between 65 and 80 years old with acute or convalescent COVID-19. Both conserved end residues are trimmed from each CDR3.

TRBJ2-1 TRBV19 ASSPVANNEQF
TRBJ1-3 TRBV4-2 ASSRNSDSSGNTIY
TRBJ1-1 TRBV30 ASGFGGDTEAF
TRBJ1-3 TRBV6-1 ASSEAGGRGNTIY
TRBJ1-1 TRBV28 ASRTTGRGLAEAF
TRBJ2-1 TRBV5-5 ASSLAASGGAGEQF
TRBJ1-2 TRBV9 ASSVGGSGGYT
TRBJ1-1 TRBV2 ASSDGGIKDTEAF
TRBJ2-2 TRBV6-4 ASSGTGGAGELF
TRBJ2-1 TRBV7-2 ASSLVSSGGGNEQF
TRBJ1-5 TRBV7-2 ASSSQGANQPQH